This T cell receptor (beta chain) was obtained from a study of control samples from healthy donors and cancer patients. This CDR3 is 12 amino acids long. The germline V gene encodes CDR1 GTSNPN and CDR2 SVGIG (reference sequence). V lost 2 bases to trimming and J lost 3 bases, with 7 bases between them. The protocol was immunoSEQ multiplex PCR, while the TCRdb copy is restricted to in-frame clones and leaves out a portion. The sample comprises about 170,000 clones, around 88% of which are singletons, and 4.5% to 6% rests with the top ten. The chain uses TRBV30 and TRBJ1-1; D gene uncertain. The sequence was obtained from a woman aged 25 to 39 in good health. Sequencing was performed on blood. The DNA of the CDR3 is TGTGCCTGGAGTCAGGACGACACTGAAGCTTTCTTT. Translating gives CAWSQDDTEAFF.